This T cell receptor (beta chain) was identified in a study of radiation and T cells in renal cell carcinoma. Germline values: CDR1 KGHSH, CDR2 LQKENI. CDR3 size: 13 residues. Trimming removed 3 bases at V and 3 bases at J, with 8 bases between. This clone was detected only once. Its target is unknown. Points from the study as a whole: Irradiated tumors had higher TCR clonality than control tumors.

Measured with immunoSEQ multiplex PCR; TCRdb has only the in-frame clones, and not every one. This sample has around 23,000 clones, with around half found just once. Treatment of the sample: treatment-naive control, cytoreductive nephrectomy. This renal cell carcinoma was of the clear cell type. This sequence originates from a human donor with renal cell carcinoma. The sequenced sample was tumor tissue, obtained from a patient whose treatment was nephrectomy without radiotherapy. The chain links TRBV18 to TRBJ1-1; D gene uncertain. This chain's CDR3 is CASSPYQDTEAFF. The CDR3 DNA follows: TGTGCCAGCTCACCGTACCAAGACACTGAAGCTTTCTTT.